This TCR beta chain was profiled in a study of cytomegalovirus exposure and HLA in healthy donors. Study information: Earlier, 180 million or so T cells were analyzed, and 90 million to 120 million unique TCR beta sequences were found among them. General study points: Earlier results showed most TCR beta V segments being productive about 90% or about 30% of the time. In a later analysis, a genetic analysis reported fewer productive-TCR N-insertions in an Asian-associated ancestry cluster than the cohort average.

V lost 8 bases and J lost 2, with 16 bases in between. The CDR3 extends over 15 amino acids. Germline lookup yields CDR1 SGHDN and CDR2 FVKESK. The PCR was carried out with 60 Vbeta primers and 13 Jbeta primers. The protocol was immunoSEQ multiplex PCR, while the TCRdb copy is restricted to in-frame clones and leaves out a portion. The table shows about 190,000 clones, with about 80% occurring only once. About this clone: Its antigen is currently unknown.

The rearrangement joins TRBV14 to TRBJ1-5; maybe TRBD1 (5 bases). This receptor was obtained from a woman in her fifties or sixties in good health and CMV-seropositive. Sequencing used PBMCs. The CDR3 region is CASEWARARNQPQHF. DNA for the CDR3: TGTGCCAGCGAATGGGCCAGGGCTCGCAATCAGCCCCAGCATTTT.